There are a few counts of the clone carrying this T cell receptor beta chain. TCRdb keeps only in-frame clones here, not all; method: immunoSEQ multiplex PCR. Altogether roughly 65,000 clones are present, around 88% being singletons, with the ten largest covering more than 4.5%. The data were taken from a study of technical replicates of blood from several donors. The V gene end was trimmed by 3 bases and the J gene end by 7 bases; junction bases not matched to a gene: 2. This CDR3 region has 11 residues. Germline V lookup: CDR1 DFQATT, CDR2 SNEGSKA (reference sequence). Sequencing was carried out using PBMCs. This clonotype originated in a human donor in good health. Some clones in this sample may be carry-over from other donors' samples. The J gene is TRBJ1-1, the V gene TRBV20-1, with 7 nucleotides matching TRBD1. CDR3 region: CSARGTVEAFF. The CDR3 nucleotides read TGCAGTGCTAGGGGGACAGTTGAAGCTTTCTTT.